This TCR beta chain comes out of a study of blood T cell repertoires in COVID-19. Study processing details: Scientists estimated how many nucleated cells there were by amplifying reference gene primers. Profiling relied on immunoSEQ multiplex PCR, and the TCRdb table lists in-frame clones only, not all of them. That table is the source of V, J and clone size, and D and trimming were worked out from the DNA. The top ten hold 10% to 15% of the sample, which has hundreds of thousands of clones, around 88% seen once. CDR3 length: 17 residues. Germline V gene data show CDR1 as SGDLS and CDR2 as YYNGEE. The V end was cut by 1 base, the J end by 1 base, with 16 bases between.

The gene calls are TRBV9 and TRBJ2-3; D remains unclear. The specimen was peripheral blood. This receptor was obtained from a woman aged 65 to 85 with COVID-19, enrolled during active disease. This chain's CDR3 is CASSVKTVGLGTDTQYF. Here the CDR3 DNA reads TGTGCCAGCAGCGTAAAAACTGTCGGTCTAGGCACAGATACGCAGTATTTT.